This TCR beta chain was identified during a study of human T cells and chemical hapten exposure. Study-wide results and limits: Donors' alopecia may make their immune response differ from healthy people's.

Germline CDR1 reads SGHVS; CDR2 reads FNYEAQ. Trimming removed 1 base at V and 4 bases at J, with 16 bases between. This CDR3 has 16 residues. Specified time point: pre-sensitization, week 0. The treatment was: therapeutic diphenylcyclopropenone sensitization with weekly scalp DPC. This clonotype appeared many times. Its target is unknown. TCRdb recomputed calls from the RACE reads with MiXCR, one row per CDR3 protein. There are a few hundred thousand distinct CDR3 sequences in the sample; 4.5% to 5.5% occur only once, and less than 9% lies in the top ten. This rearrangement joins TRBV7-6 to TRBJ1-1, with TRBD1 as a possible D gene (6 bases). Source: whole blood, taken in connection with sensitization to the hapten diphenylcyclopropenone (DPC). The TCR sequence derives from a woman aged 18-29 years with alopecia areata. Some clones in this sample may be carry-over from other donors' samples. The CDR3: CASSLGGGGDGTEAFF. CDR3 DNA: TGTGCCAGCAGCTTAGGAGGGGGAGGAGATGGCACTGAAGCTTTCTTT.